These 18 T cell receptor beta chains originate from one sample sequenced in a study of cytotoxic CD8 clonotypes in ibrutinib-treated CLL. Assay used: immunoSEQ multiplex PCR; TCRdb lists only in-frame clones, some missing. The sample shows about 35,000 clones, 71% of them seen only once. Here the sequenced sample was PBMCs, taken at disease progression, from a patient treated with ibrutinib. The origin of the receptors is a human donor with chronic lymphocytic leukemia.

The rearrangement links TRBV5-4 to TRBJ1-1, with 9 nucleotides matching TRBD1. The V segment lost 4 bases and the J segment 3 bases; nucleotides outside the gene matches: 7. The CDR3 contains 15 residues. CDR1 is SGHNT, CDR2 YYREEE, per germline (reference sequence). The CDR3 is CASSPGQGQYTEAFF. In DNA form, the CDR3 reads TGTGCCAGCAGCCCGGGACAGGGACAATACACTGAAGCTTTCTTT.

The chain is built from TRBV6-5 and TRBJ1-5; D is unclear. The CDR3 has 11 residues. Germline CDR1 and CDR2: MNHEY and SVGAGI. V gave up 5 bases and J gave up 7 bases, with 6 bases separating them. CDR3 protein: CASSEVQPQHF. CDR3 DNA: TGTGCCAGCAGTGAAGTCCAGCCCCAGCATTTT.

The chain carries TRBV4-1 and TRBJ2-5; 11 bases agree with TRBD2. Looked up from germline, CDR1 is MGHRA and CDR2 is YSYEKL. With V trimmed by 8 bases and J by 4 bases, 9 bases remained unmatched. CDR3 size: 15 residues. This chain's CDR3 is CASQNSGGGGETQYF. The CDR3 bases are TGCGCCAGCCAGAATAGCGGGGGGGGAGGAGAGACCCAGTACTTC.

This CDR3 is CASNKEGPEAFF. In DNA, the CDR3 is TGTGCCAGCAACAAAGAGGGGCCTGAAGCTTTCTTT. The chain combines TRBV7-9 with TRBJ1-1; maybe TRBD1 (5 bases). This CDR3 spans 12 amino acids. Trimming stripped 7 bases from V and 6 bases from J, with 12 bases between. Germline CDR1 and CDR2: SEHNR and FQNEAQ (reference sequence). Combining the CDR3 with reference TRBV7-9 and TRBJ1-1 gives the whole variable domain DTGVSQNPRHKITKRGQNVTFRCDPISEHNRLYWYRQTLGQGPEFLTYFQNEAQLEKSRLLSDRFSAERPKGSFSTLEIQRTEQGDSAMYLCASNKEGPEAFFGQGTRLTVV.

The CDR3: CASSLTGGYGYTF. CDR3 nucleotide sequence: TGTGCCAGCAGCTTGACAGGGGGCTATGGCTACACCTTC. V and J are TRBV7-9 and TRBJ1-2; TRBD1 agrees at 9 bases. With 3 bases clipped from V and 4 bases from J, the junction kept 0 bases outside the gene matches. The CDR3 totals 13 residues. Germline CDR1 SEHNR, CDR2 FQNEAQ (reference sequence).

J is TRBJ1-4 and V is TRBV28; D remains ambiguous. This CDR3 spans 12 amino acids. Germline assignment: CDR1 MDHEN and CDR2 SYDVKM. Trimming took 5 bases from V and 5 from J, leaving 6 bases between them. The CDR3 loop reads CASSRANEKLFF. In DNA, the CDR3 is TGTGCCAGCAGTCGGGCAAATGAAAAACTGTTTTTT.

The chain has TRBV5-4 and TRBJ1-1; no clear D gene. The CDR3 totals 12 residues. Trimming removed 4 bases at V and 5 bases at J, with 9 bases between. The germline CDR1 and CDR2 sequences are SGHNT and YYREEE (reference sequence). DNA for the CDR3: TGTGCCAGCAGCCTGAGCGGTACTGAAGCTTTCTTT. It specifies CASSLSGTEAFF.

This clone came up once. CDR3 in amino acids: CASSLAGAGDRGYTF. DNA for the CDR3: TGCGCCAGCAGCTTGGCCGGGGCAGGGGATCGTGGCTACACCTTC. The gene calls are TRBV5-1 and TRBJ1-2, with D possibly matching TRBD1 (6 bases). This CDR3 comprises 15 residues. Germline lookup yields CDR1 SGHRS and CDR2 YFSETQ. With 0 bases removed from V and 7 bases from J, the gap between germline ends came to 16 bases.

The V gene is TRBV19, the J gene TRBJ1-5; D is perhaps TRBD1 (6 bases). The CDR3 has 15 amino acids. In germline, CDR1 is LNHDA, CDR2 SQIVND (reference sequence). V was pared by 8 bases and J by 6 bases, with 20 bases between. The CDR3 loop is CASDKATGLFQPQHF. CDR3 coding DNA: TGTGCCAGTGATAAAGCAACAGGGCTTTTTCAGCCCCAGCATTTT.

The sample holds many counts of this clone. The chain joins TRBV4-2 to TRBJ2-3, with D tentatively TRBD2 (7 bases). V was clipped by 0 bases and J by 5 bases, with 12 bases between them. The CDR3 consists of 15 residues. The germline V gene encodes CDR1 LGHNA and CDR2 YNFKEQ. CDR3 sequence: CASSQDAGAVDTQYF. The CDR3 nucleotides are TGTGCCAGCAGCCAAGATGCGGGGGCAGTAGATACGCAGTATTTT.

The V call is TRBV19, the J call TRBJ1-1, with D possibly TRBD1 on 5 matching bases. The V and J ends lost 9 bases and 0 bases respectively, with 11 bases between them. Germline assignment: CDR1 LNHDA and CDR2 SQIVND (reference sequence). The CDR3 runs 13 residues. As DNA, the CDR3 is TGTGCCAGCAAAAGGGACCTGAACACTGAAGCTTTCTTT. Amino acid sequence: CASKRDLNTEAFF.

This clone occurred a few times. The chain recombines TRBV27 with TRBJ2-1; D ambiguous. V shed 0 bases and J shed 8 bases, with 8 bases lying between them. Germline CDR1 MNHEY, CDR2 SMNVEV (reference sequence). The CDR3 loop spans 13 amino acids. CDR3 region: CASSLSVRDEQFF. In DNA, the CDR3 is TGTGCCAGCAGTTTATCGGTCCGGGATGAGCAGTTCTTC.

This sequence joins TRBV5-4 and TRBJ2-7; D possibly corresponds to TRBD1 (6 bases). Trimming removed 5 bases at V and 7 bases at J, with 16 bases between. This CDR3 comprises 13 residues. Germline CDR1 and CDR2: SGHNT and YYREEE (reference sequence). CDR3 DNA sequence: TGTGCCAGCAGTACCCAACAGGGCCAAGAGCAGTACTTC. This gives the protein CASSTQQGQEQYF.

The chain employs TRBV25-1 and TRBJ1-2; D is unclear. The CDR3 spans 12 residues. Germline-derived CDR1 and CDR2 are MGHDK and SYGVNS. Trimming cost V 1 base and J 2 bases, with 2 bases left between them. The CDR3 DNA follows: TGTGCCAGCAGTGAATTAAACTATGGCTACACCTTC. Its translation is CASSELNYGYTF.

The V and J genes are TRBV11-1 and TRBJ1-2; D not certain. Germline V lookup: CDR1 SGHAT, CDR2 FQDESV (reference sequence). CDR3 length equals 13 residues. V was trimmed by 2 bases and J by 8 bases, leaving 12 bases between them. The CDR3 sequence: CASSLRWRRGYTF. The CDR3 coding sequence is TGTGCCAGCAGCTTACGATGGCGTCGGGGCTACACCTTC.

This clone was picked up many times. The genes are TRBV7-9 and TRBJ1-6, with 8 bases lining up with TRBD1. Per germline, CDR1 SEHNR and CDR2 FQNEAQ (reference sequence). V was clipped by 4 bases and J by 10 bases; unmatched bases: 9. The CDR3 is 15 residues long. CDR3 bases: TGTGCCAGCAGCTCCCCGGACAGGGAAGGCTCACCCCTCCACTTT. Translating gives CASSSPDREGSPLHF. Looking up the rest from reference TRBV7-9 and TRBJ1-6 gives the full variable domain: DTGVSQNPRHKITKRGQNVTFRCDPISEHNRLYWYRQTLGQGPEFLTYFQNEAQLEKSRLLSDRFSAERPKGSFSTLEIQRTEQGDSAMYLCASSSPDREGSPLHFGNGTRLTVT.

The gene calls are TRBV5-6 and TRBJ1-1; no clear D. The germline V gene has CDR1 SGHDT and CDR2 YYEEEE. This CDR3 spans 13 amino acids. Trimming cost V 1 base and J 0 bases, with 4 bases left between them. The CDR3 nucleotides read TGTGCCAGCAGCTTGTCCCTGAACACTGAAGCTTTCTTT. Its translation is CASSLSLNTEAFF.

This chain uses TRBV7-8 with TRBJ2-5; a possible D gene is TRBD2 (7 bases). CDR3 length equals 17 residues. Germline V lookup: CDR1 SGHVS, CDR2 FQNEAQ. Trimming shortened V by 4 bases and J by 5 bases, and 23 bases separated the two germline ends. In DNA form, the CDR3 reads TGTGCCAGCAGCTCCTACCCAATAGGGGGGGCACGGGAGACCCAGTACTTC. It encodes CASSSYPIGGARETQYF. The full variable domain, its missing parts supplied by reference TRBV7-8 and TRBJ2-5, is GAGVSQSPRYKVAKRGQDVALRCDPISGHVSLFWYQQALGQGPEFLTYFQNEAQLDKSGLPSDRFFAERPEGSVSTLKIQRTQQEDSAVYLCASSSYPIGGARETQYFGPGTRLLVL.